These 13 T cell receptor beta chains were all obtained from the same sample, sequenced in a study of blood T cell repertoires in COVID-19. Sequenced by immunoSEQ multiplex PCR; TCRdb stores in-frame clones only, minus some. The sample holds 210,000 or so clones; around nine tenths are singletons and the top ten take about 2.5%. Sequencing was done on a sample of peripheral blood. The receptors shown here come from a woman aged 55-69 years with acute or convalescent COVID-19.

This rearrangement joins TRBV10-3 to TRBJ1-6, with D perhaps matching TRBD1 (6 bases). CDR1 is ENHRY, CDR2 SYGVKD, per germline. This CDR3 has 16 amino acids. The V end lost 0 bases, the J end lost 9 bases, and 15 bases lay between the germline ends. CDR3 residues: CAISESIQGWGSPLHF. CDR3 bases: TGTGCCATCAGTGAGTCGATCCAGGGGTGGGGTTCACCCCTCCACTTT.

The rearrangement links TRBV24-1 to TRBJ1-2; 8 bases align to TRBD1. Germline loops: CDR1 KGHDR, CDR2 SFDVKD. CDR3 length: 15 residues. Trimming removed 3 bases from V and 8 bases from J; junction bases left unmatched: 10. This CDR3 is CATSDEQTGARGYTF. The CDR3 DNA reads as TGTGCCACCAGTGATGAACAGACAGGGGCGCGCGGCTACACCTTC.

Worth noting for this clone: At one of its ends the junction is not consistent with the germline gene, which may arise from a read error. This chain uses TRBV20-1 with TRBJ2-1, with unresolved D. The CDR3 sequence is 11 residues long. CDR1 and CDR2 (germline): DFQATT, SNEGSKA (reference sequence). The DNA of the CDR3 is TGCAGTGCTAGGTCCTTCAATGAGCAGTTCTTC. Residues: CSARSFNEQFF.

The V and J genes are TRBV11-2 and TRBJ2-7, with 10 bases lining up with TRBD1. CDR1 and CDR2 from the germline V gene are SGHAT and FQNNGV. This CDR3 is 16 amino acids long. Unmatched junction bases numbered 12, after V lost 6 bases and J lost 4 bases. The CDR3 bases are TGTGCCAGCAGAAAATTCACCGGGACAGGGGAGTACGAGCAGTACTTC. It specifies CASRKFTGTGEYEQYF.

J is TRBJ1-1 and V is TRBV28, with 12 bases fitting TRBD1. This CDR3 region has 16 residues. Trimming took 8 bases from V and 5 from J; bases not matched to a gene: 12. CDR1 and CDR2 (germline): MDHEN, SYDVKM. The CDR3 reads CASGVPGQGARTEAFF. CDR3 nucleotides: TGTGCCAGCGGGGTCCCGGGACAGGGGGCACGGACTGAAGCTTTCTTT.

This chain joins TRBV18 and TRBJ1-5, with D possibly matching TRBD1 (6 bases). Trimming pared 5 bases from V and 2 bases from J, leaving 16 bases between. Looked up from germline, CDR1 is KGHSH and CDR2 is LQKENI. The CDR3 runs 16 residues. CDR3 sequence: CASSSGQPRGNQPQHF. The CDR3 coding sequence is TGTGCCAGCTCATCAGGACAGCCAAGAGGCAATCAGCCCCAGCATTTT.

This clone was observed once. The V and J genes are TRBV5-1 and TRBJ2-7; 10 bases align to TRBD2. This CDR3 is built from 21 residues. J was trimmed by 3 bases and V by 0 bases; bases with no gene match: 21. From germline, CDR1 is SGHRS and CDR2 YFSETQ. For the CDR3, the DNA is TGCGCCAGCAGCTTGGACGGGGGCATGGCTAGCGGGAGAATTTTGGGCTACGAGCAGTACTTC. Translated: CASSLDGGMASGRILGYEQYF. The full variable domain, completed using reference TRBV5-1 and TRBJ2-7, is KAGVTQTPRYLIKTRGQQVTLSCSPISGHRSVSWYQQTPGQGLQFLFEYFSETQRNKGNFPGRFSGRQFSNSRSEMNVSTLELGDSALYLCASSLDGGMASGRILGYEQYFGPGTRLTVT.

This chain joins TRBV2 and TRBJ2-3, with 15 bases aligning to TRBD2. CDR1 is SNHLY and CDR2 is FYNNEI in the germline V gene. There are 16 residues in the CDR3. V trimming: 6 bases; J trimming: 6 bases; junction bases outside the gene matches: 7. CDR3 region: CASSAGTSGRWDTQYF. The CDR3 nucleotides are TGTGCCAGCAGCGCCGGGACTAGCGGGAGGTGGGATACGCAGTATTTT.

V and J are TRBV7-2 and TRBJ1-1; no definite D call. CDR1 is SGHTA, CDR2 FQGNSA, per germline. The germline V and J ends were trimmed by 2 bases and 11 bases, with 12 bases remaining between them. The CDR3 totals 12 residues. The CDR3 DNA reads TGTGCCAGCAGCTTAAATGCGGGTGGGGCTTTCTTT. Amino acids: CASSLNAGGAFF.

The chain combines TRBV7-2 with TRBJ1-3; no clear D gene. V lost 2 bases, J lost 4 bases, and 9 bases lay in between. CDR3 length: 14 amino acids. CDR1 SGHTA and CDR2 FQGNSA come from the germline V gene. DNA for the CDR3: TGTGCCAGCAGCTTAATACGTGGCGGAAACACCATATATTTT. Its protein is CASSLIRGGNTIYF.

V is TRBV5-1 and J is TRBJ2-2, with TRBD1 identical over 9 bases. The CDR3 is 14 residues long. Unmatched junction bases numbered 3, after V lost 3 bases and J lost 6 bases. Germline V CDR1 and CDR2: SGHRS, YFSETQ. The CDR3 nucleotides read TGCGCCAGCAGCTGGGACAGGGTCGCCGGGGAGCTGTTTTTT. This sequence encodes CASSWDRVAGELFF.

The chain recombines TRBV2 with TRBJ1-1, with D possibly being TRBD1 (6 bases). CDR3 length equals 15 residues. Trimming stripped 9 bases from V and 0 bases from J, with 17 bases between. CDR1 and CDR2 (germline): SNHLY, FYNNEI. CDR3: CASRKRDTLNTEAFF. The CDR3 nucleotides are TGTGCCAGTAGGAAAAGGGACACGTTGAACACTGAAGCTTTCTTT. Variable domain in full (rest from reference TRBV2 and TRBJ1-1): EPEVTQTPSHQVTQMGQEVILRCVPISNHLYFYWYRQILGQKVEFLVSFYNNEISEKSEIFDDQFSVERPDGSNFTLKIRSTKLEDSAMYFCASRKRDTLNTEAFFGQGTRLTVV.

The chain recombines TRBV4-1 with TRBJ2-7, with D perhaps TRBD1 (7 bases). V was cut by 1 base and J by 3 bases, with 13 bases left in between. The CDR3 runs to 15 residues. Germline lookup yields CDR1 MGHRA and CDR2 YSYEKL. The CDR3 loop reads CASSQAAGQNYEQYF. The CDR3 nucleotides read TGCGCCAGCAGCCAAGCCGCGGGACAGAACTACGAGCAGTACTTC.